The source of this T cell receptor beta chain is a study of CD8+ T cells in alopecia areata. Study at large: The protocol delivered tofacitinib for 6 to 18 months, then withdrew it for 6 months. Broader study findings: Among patients, TCR sharing was less clear than in mice, a difference possibly due in part to HLA diversity in the patient population. Because one nonresponder was included, the link of baseline CD8+ expansion to response is considered uncertain. Scalp clonality, along with expanded CD8+ clones among the top 100, was significantly decreased by tofacitinib.

The germline V gene has CDR1 SGHRS and CDR2 YFSETQ. The length of the CDR3 is 12 residues. V was trimmed by 1 base and J by 11 bases, leaving 9 bases between them. Treatment meaning: oral pan-JAK inhibitor, 5-10 mg twice daily. RNA, once extracted, was reverse transcribed into cDNA for use as the sequencing template. Measured with immunoSEQ multiplex PCR; TCRdb has only the in-frame clones, and not every one. Among about 200,000 clones, roughly 60% were seen once, and the ten largest hold 5.5% to 6%. For this clone: What it recognizes is unknown.

This clonotype originated in a human donor with alopecia areata. The source material was CD4+ T cells sorted from blood, sampled at week 24, from a patient treated with tofacitinib. The J gene is TRBJ2-2, the V gene TRBV5-1, with D uncertain. The CDR3 sequence is CASSLNALELFF. The CDR3 coding sequence is TGCGCCAGCAGCTTGAATGCCCTCGAGCTGTTTTTT.